The 32 T cell receptor beta chains below come from one sample, sequenced in a study of T cell responses to AZD1222 COVID-19 vaccine. Data came from immunoSEQ multiplex PCR; TCRdb stores just in-frame clones and leaves some out. The sample records under 150,000 clones, 85% to 90% being singletons. Here the sequenced sample was peripheral blood, taken on day 0 of AZD1222 vaccination. Receptors were obtained from an adult in good health.

V gene TRBV5-4 combines with J gene TRBJ1-2; weak D call: TRBD1 (6 bases). Trimming stripped 1 base from V and 8 bases from J, with 9 bases between. The CDR3 runs to 12 residues. Germline CDR1 reads SGHNT; CDR2 reads YYREEE (reference sequence). CDR3 loop: CASSLRQEGYTF. The CDR3 region has the DNA TGTGCCAGCAGCTTGCGACAGGAGGGCTACACCTTC.

This chain joins TRBV7-9 and TRBJ2-6; perhaps D is TRBD1 or TRBD2 (5 bases each). The CDR3 covers 17 residues. Germline CDR1 and CDR2: SEHNR and FQNEAQ (reference sequence). Trimming left V 0 bases short and J 0 bases short, with 9 bases between. Written as DNA, the CDR3 is TGTGCCAGCAGCTTAGCTGGGGGAATCTCTGGGGCCAACGTCCTGACTTTC. This sequence encodes CASSLAGGISGANVLTF.

The V and J genes are TRBV6-5 and TRBJ1-2; TRBD1 agrees at 7 bases. Germline loops: CDR1 MNHEY, CDR2 SVGAGI. The CDR3 has 15 amino acids. Losses at the gene ends were 7 bases for V and 6 bases for J; bases not matched to a gene: 14. For the CDR3, the DNA is TGTGCCAGCATTAGTCGACAGGGCGAGGCGCATGGCTACACCTTC. This codes for CASISRQGEAHGYTF.

V is TRBV7-2 and J is TRBJ2-3; a weak D match, TRBD2 (6 bases). Looked up from germline, CDR1 is SGHTA and CDR2 is FQGNSA. The V gene lost 1 base and the J gene lost 2 bases, with 13 bases spanning the gap. CDR3 size: 16 residues. The CDR3 region is CASSLVRGVYTDTQYF. The CDR3 DNA sequence: TGTGCCAGCAGCTTAGTTCGCGGGGTTTACACAGATACGCAGTATTTT.

This clone has a single count. The chain employs TRBV7-8 and TRBJ1-5, with a possible D match to TRBD1 (6 bases). The V gene lost 1 base and the J gene lost 2 bases, with 9 bases spanning the gap. Germline V lookup: CDR1 SGHVS, CDR2 FQNEAQ. The CDR3 has 15 residues. The CDR3 region is CASSLDRVGNQPQHF. DNA for the CDR3: TGTGCCAGCAGCTTAGACAGGGTGGGCAATCAGCCCCAGCATTTT.

The J gene is TRBJ2-7, the V gene TRBV5-6, with TRBD1 matching 7 bases. With 4 bases clipped from V and 4 bases from J, the junction kept 2 bases outside the gene matches. The CDR3 has 12 residues. The germline CDR1 and CDR2 sequences are SGHDT and YYEEEE. The CDR3 here is CASSKQGYEQYF. The CDR3 bases are TGTGCCAGCAGCAAACAGGGGTACGAGCAGTACTTC. Full variable domain (remainder filled in from reference TRBV5-6 and TRBJ2-7): DAGVTQSPTHLIKTRGQQVTLRCSPKSGHDTVSWYQQALGQGPQFIFQYYEEEERQRGNFPDRFSGHQFPNYSSELNVNALLLGDSALYLCASSKQGYEQYFGPGTRLTVT.

This sequence joins TRBV28 and TRBJ2-7; D is unclear. The V end lost 6 bases, the J end lost 3 bases, and 6 bases lay between the germline ends. This CDR3 comprises 11 residues. CDR1 is MDHEN, CDR2 SYDVKM, per germline. The CDR3 bases are TGTGCCAGCAGCATCCACTACGAGCAGTACTTC. Translating it yields CASSIHYEQYF.

As regards this clone: One junction end disagrees with the germline gene, perhaps due to a read error. The V call is TRBV3-1 (or the pseudogene TRBV3-2), the J call TRBJ2-2; 7 bases line up with TRBD1. Germline lookup yields CDR1 LGHDT and CDR2 YNNKEL (reference sequence). This CDR3 comprises 16 residues. The CDR3 nucleotides read TGTGCCAGCAGTCAAGGACAGGCGTTAAACACCGGGGAGCTGTTTTTT. It specifies CASSQGQALNTGELFF.

The chain is built from TRBV18 and TRBJ2-3, with TRBD2 identical over 15 bases. Unmatched junction bases numbered 1, after V lost 3 bases and J lost 3 bases. Per the germline V gene, CDR1 is KGHSH and CDR2 is LQKENI. CDR3 length: 16 residues. As DNA, the CDR3 is TGTGCCAGCTCACCGGGGACTAGCGGGAGGACAGATACGCAGTATTTT. Residues: CASSPGTSGRTDTQYF. Full variable domain (rest looked up from reference TRBV18 and TRBJ2-3): NAGVMQNPRHLVRRRGQEARLRCSPMKGHSHVYWYRQLPEEGLKFMVYLQKENIIDESGMPKERFSAEFPKEGPSILRIQQVVRGDSAAYFCASSPGTSGRTDTQYFGPGTRLTVL.

This clone showed up many times. This chain links TRBV6-5 with TRBJ1-5; D might be TRBD1 (5 bases). The V gene's germline CDR1 is MNHEY and CDR2 SVGAGI. The length of the CDR3 is 14 residues. Trimming took 7 bases from V and 3 from J, leaving 13 bases between them. The CDR3 nucleotides are TGTGCCAGCACCACGGGGGAGGCCAATCAGCCCCAGCATTTT. It yields the protein CASTTGEANQPQHF.

The chain couples TRBV6-4 to TRBJ2-3, with a possible D match to TRBD1 (7 bases). Germline loops: CDR1 MRHNA, CDR2 SNTAGT. V lost 6 bases and J 4 bases, leaving 14 bases between the germline ends. This CDR3 has 14 amino acids. This CDR3 reads CASSATGEADTQYF. The DNA for the CDR3 is TGTGCCAGCAGCGCTACAGGGGAGGCAGATACGCAGTATTTT.

The chain combines TRBV14 with TRBJ1-6, with D unclear. V lost 2 bases, J lost 9 bases, and 20 bases lay in between. The CDR3 length is 17 residues. Germline values: CDR1 SGHDN, CDR2 FVKESK. CDR3: CASSQKPSGASGSPLHF. CDR3 nucleotide sequence: TGTGCCAGCAGCCAAAAGCCGTCAGGTGCAAGTGGTTCACCCCTCCACTTT.

The chain combines TRBV29-1 with TRBJ1-2; TRBD1 is a possible D gene (5 bases). The CDR3 is made up of 13 amino acids. The V end lost 4 bases, the J end lost 4 bases, and 13 bases lay between the germline ends. The germline V gene has CDR1 SQVTM and CDR2 ANQGSEA. The CDR3, as DNA: TGCAGCGTTGTCCATGGGACTGCCTATGGCTACACCTTC. Protein sequence: CSVVHGTAYGYTF.

With respect to this clone: Germline is not matched at one junction end, which may reflect a read error. This chain joins TRBV19 and TRBJ2-7; 10 nucleotides agree with TRBD1. CDR3 length: 14 residues. Looked up from germline, CDR1 is LNHDA and CDR2 is SQIVND (reference sequence). CDR3 sequence: CASRMGQGSYEQYF. The CDR3 DNA is TGTGCCAGTCGTATGGGACAGGGGTCCTACGAGCAGTACTTC.

This clone is a singleton in its sample. This chain uses TRBV15 with TRBJ1-2; no clear D. CDR1 and CDR2 from the germline V gene are LNHNV and YYDKDF (reference sequence). The CDR3 extends over 16 amino acids. Trimming left V 3 bases short and J 1 base short, with 15 bases between. The CDR3 nucleotides read TGTGCCACCAGCAGTGTACCCCTACTCGTTAACTATGGCTACACCTTC. It translates to CATSSVPLLVNYGYTF.

The rearrangement links TRBV10-3 to TRBJ2-7; no definite D call. Germline CDR1 and CDR2: ENHRY and SYGVKD. The germline V and J ends were trimmed by 4 bases and 2 bases, with 15 bases remaining between them. This CDR3 has 15 residues. For the CDR3, the DNA is TGTGCCATCAGTGGAACATCGGCAGGCCCCTACGAGCAGTACTTC. Translating it yields CAISGTSAGPYEQYF.

This chain joins TRBV6-6 and TRBJ1-3; 8 bases agree with TRBD1. This CDR3 comprises 15 residues. Germline V gene lookup returns CDR1 MNHNY and CDR2 SVGAGI (reference sequence). The V segment lost 4 bases and the J segment 4 bases; nucleotides outside the gene matches: 6. CDR3 protein: CASSWGQARGNTIYF. The CDR3, as DNA: TGTGCCAGCAGTTGGGGACAGGCAAGAGGAAACACCATATATTTT.

This rearrangement joins TRBV30 to TRBJ2-6; a weak D match, TRBD2 (7 bases). CDR1 and CDR2 (germline): GTSNPN, SVGIG (reference sequence). Trimming took off 3 bases at V and 4 bases at J, with 13 bases between the two ends. The CDR3 spans 15 residues. The CDR3 reads CAWRRGGQGANVLTF. The CDR3 DNA follows: TGTGCCTGGAGGAGGGGGGGGCAAGGGGCCAACGTCCTGACTTTC.

This chain connects TRBV5-6 to TRBJ2-4, with 10 bases matching TRBD2. CDR1 and CDR2 from the germline V gene are SGHDT and YYEEEE. The CDR3 runs to 17 residues. After removal of 0 bases from V and 5 bases from J, the junction contained 8 bases not matched to a gene. Here the CDR3 reads CASSLARTSGSQNIQYF. The CDR3 nucleotides read TGTGCCAGCAGCTTGGCCCGGACTAGCGGATCGCAAAACATTCAGTACTTC.

The J gene is TRBJ2-7, the V gene TRBV12-5, with 8 bases identical to TRBD2. Losses at the gene ends were 0 bases for V and 5 bases for J; bases not matched to a gene: 24. The V gene's germline CDR1 is LGHNT and CDR2 FRNRAP. The CDR3 contains 21 residues. CDR3 sequence reads: CASGLVGHTPRLARLMDEQYF. In DNA, the CDR3 is TGTGCTAGTGGTTTGGTAGGCCACACCCCCCGACTAGCGCGCCTTATGGACGAGCAGTACTTC.

The V call is TRBV7-3, the J call TRBJ2-1; 12 bases agree with TRBD2. After removal of 5 bases from V and 9 bases from J, the junction contained 5 bases not matched to a gene. Germline V gives CDR1 SGHTA, CDR2 FQGTGA. The CDR3 extends over 14 amino acids. In DNA, the CDR3 is TGTGCCAGCAGCACGGCACTAGCGGGAGGTGAGCAGTTCTTC. This codes for CASSTALAGGEQFF. Based on the CDR3 plus reference TRBV7-3 and TRBJ2-1, the full variable domain is GAGVSQTPSNKVTEKGKYVELRCDPISGHTALYWYRQSLGQGPEFLIYFQGTGAADDSGLPNDRFFAVRPEGSVSTLKIQRTERGDSAVYLCASSTALAGGEQFFGPGTRLTVL.

This chain links TRBV15 with TRBJ1-3; no reliable D call. The germline CDR1 and CDR2 sequences are LNHNV and YYDKDF (reference sequence). Trimming removed 0 bases from V and 4 bases from J, with 7 bases in between. The CDR3 length is 14 residues. CDR3 DNA sequence: TGTGCCACCAGCAGAGATCATTTAGGAAACACCATATATTTT. The encoded protein is CATSRDHLGNTIYF.

This chain links TRBV5-1 with TRBJ2-2; TRBD2 aligns across 12 bases. This CDR3 region has 15 residues. Germline CDR1 reads SGHRS; CDR2 reads YFSETQ. V was pared by 4 bases and J by 8 bases, with 6 bases of the junction left unmatched. The CDR3 reads CASSAVTSGSGELFF. The CDR3, as DNA: TGCGCCAGCAGCGCCGTGACTAGCGGGAGTGGGGAGCTGTTTTTT.

V is TRBV5-6 and J is TRBJ2-1; D remains ambiguous. This CDR3 has 13 amino acids. Trimming removed 4 bases from V and 9 bases from J, with 14 bases in between. Per germline, CDR1 SGHDT and CDR2 YYEEEE. This CDR3 reads CASSPPYTGEQFF. The CDR3 DNA follows: TGTGCCAGCAGCCCTCCGTACACCGGTGAGCAGTTCTTC.

The chain combines TRBV5-1 with TRBJ2-1; D possibly uses TRBD1 or TRBD2 (6 bases each). This CDR3 is built from 14 residues. Germline values: CDR1 SGHRS, CDR2 YFSETQ. V was cut by 4 bases and J by 10 bases, with 18 bases left in between. The CDR3 bases are TGCGCCAGCAGCCCTATTGTAGGGGGGTACGAGCAGTTCTTC. As protein: CASSPIVGGYEQFF.

This clone appeared a few times. The chain carries TRBV27 and TRBJ2-7; 16 nucleotides match TRBD2. The CDR3 has 17 amino acids. Germline V lookup: CDR1 MNHEY, CDR2 SMNVEV (reference sequence). The ends lost 5 bases at V and 0 bases at J; junction bases unmatched: 4. The CDR3 loop is CASSQGLAGGGSYEQYF. CDR3 nucleotide sequence: TGTGCCAGCAGTCAGGGACTAGCGGGAGGGGGCTCCTACGAGCAGTACTTC.

The J gene is TRBJ2-7, the V gene TRBV18; D not resolved. The CDR3 is made up of 16 amino acids. Trimming took 1 base from V and 6 from J, leaving 19 bases between them. From germline, CDR1 is KGHSH and CDR2 LQKENI. This chain's CDR3 is CASSPLGTTSEVEQYF. The CDR3 nucleotides read TGTGCCAGCTCACCACTGGGCACCACCTCCGAGGTCGAGCAGTACTTC.

The count of this clone is one. The chain has TRBV25-1 and TRBJ2-2; 7 positions agree with TRBD2. The CDR3 is 15 residues long. The germline CDR1 and CDR2 sequences are MGHDK and SYGVNS. J lost 7 bases, V lost 3 bases, and 8 bases had no gene match. The DNA for the CDR3 is TGTGCCAGCAGTGAGACTAGCACCGGAGACGGGGAGCTGTTTTTT. Its translation: CASSETSTGDGELFF.

The chain carries TRBV30 and TRBJ1-6; TRBD1 might be the D (5 bases). Trimming removed 7 bases from V and 7 bases from J, with 14 bases in between. This CDR3 is 13 amino acids long. CDR1 is GTSNPN and CDR2 is SVGIG in the germline V gene (reference sequence). The CDR3 region is CASHRDGNSPLHF. The CDR3 DNA follows: TGTGCCTCCCACCGGGACGGGAATTCACCCCTCCACTTT. Drawing the rest from reference TRBV30 and TRBJ1-6, the complete variable domain is SQTIHQWPATLVQPVGSPLSLECTVEGTSNPNLYWYRQAAGRGLQLLFYSVGIGQISSEVPQNLSASRPQDRQFILSSKKLLLSDSGFYLCASHRDGNSPLHFGNGTRLTVT.

V usage is TRBV28 and J usage is TRBJ2-7, with D uncertain. The CDR3 consists of 14 residues. Deletions cut 5 bases from V and 0 bases from J, with 11 bases between. Germline loops: CDR1 MDHEN, CDR2 SYDVKM. CDR3 sequence reads: CASSTPRSSYEQYF. In DNA form, the CDR3 reads TGTGCCAGCAGTACACCAAGGAGCTCCTACGAGCAGTACTTC.

The CDR3 loop reads CASSPDRVIQPQHF. For the CDR3, the DNA is TGTGCCAGCAGCCCGGACAGGGTCATTCAGCCCCAGCATTTT. V gene TRBV2 combines with J gene TRBJ1-5; 8 bases are shared with TRBD1. This CDR3 is built from 14 residues. Losses at the gene ends were 6 bases for V and 6 bases for J; bases not matched to a gene: 7. Germline assignment: CDR1 SNHLY and CDR2 FYNNEI.

The CDR3 spells CASSLAGVRTEEKLFF. CDR3 bases: TGTGCCAGCAGCTTGGCCGGTGTAAGGACAGAAGAAAAACTGTTTTTT. The gene calls are TRBV5-6 and TRBJ1-4, with D tentatively TRBD1 (6 bases). Germline assignment: CDR1 SGHDT and CDR2 YYEEEE. V shed 0 bases and J shed 8 bases, with 17 bases lying between them. CDR3 size: 16 residues.